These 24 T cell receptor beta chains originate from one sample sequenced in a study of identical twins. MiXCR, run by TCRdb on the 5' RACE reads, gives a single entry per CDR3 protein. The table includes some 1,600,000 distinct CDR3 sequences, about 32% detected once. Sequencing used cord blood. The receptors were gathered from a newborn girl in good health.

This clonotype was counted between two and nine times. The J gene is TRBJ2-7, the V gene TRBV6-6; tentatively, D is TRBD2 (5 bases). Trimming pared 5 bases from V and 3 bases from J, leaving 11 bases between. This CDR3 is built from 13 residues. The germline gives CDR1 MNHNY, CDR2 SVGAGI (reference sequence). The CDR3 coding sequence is TGTGCCAGCAGTAACGGGAAGAACTACGAGCAGTACTTC. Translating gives CASSNGKNYEQYF.

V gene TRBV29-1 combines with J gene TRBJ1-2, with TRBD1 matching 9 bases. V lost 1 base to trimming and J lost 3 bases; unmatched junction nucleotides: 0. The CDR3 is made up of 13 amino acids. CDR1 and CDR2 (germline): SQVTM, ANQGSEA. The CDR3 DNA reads TGCAGCGTTGAAGGGGACAGGGACTATGGCTACACCTTC. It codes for CSVEGDRDYGYTF.

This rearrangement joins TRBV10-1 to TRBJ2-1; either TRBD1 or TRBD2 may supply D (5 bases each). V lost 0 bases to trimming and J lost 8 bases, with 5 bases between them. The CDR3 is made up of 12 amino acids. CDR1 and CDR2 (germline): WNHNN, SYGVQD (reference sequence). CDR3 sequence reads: CASSESGDEQFF. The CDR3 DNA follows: TGCGCCAGCAGTGAGTCGGGGGATGAGCAGTTCTTC.

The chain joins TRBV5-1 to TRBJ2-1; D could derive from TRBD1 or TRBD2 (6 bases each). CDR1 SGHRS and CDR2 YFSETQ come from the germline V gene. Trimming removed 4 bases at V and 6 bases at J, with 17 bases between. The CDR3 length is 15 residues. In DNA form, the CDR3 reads TGCGCCAGCAGCCAACAGGGAGGACAATCCAATGAGCAGTTCTTC. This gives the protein CASSQQGGQSNEQFF.

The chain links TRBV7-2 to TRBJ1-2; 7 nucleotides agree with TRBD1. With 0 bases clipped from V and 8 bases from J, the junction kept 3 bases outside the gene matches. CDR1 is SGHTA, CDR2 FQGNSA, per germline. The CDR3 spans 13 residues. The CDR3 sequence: CASSLAQGVGYTF. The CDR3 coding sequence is TGTGCCAGCAGCTTAGCGCAGGGGGTCGGCTACACCTTC.

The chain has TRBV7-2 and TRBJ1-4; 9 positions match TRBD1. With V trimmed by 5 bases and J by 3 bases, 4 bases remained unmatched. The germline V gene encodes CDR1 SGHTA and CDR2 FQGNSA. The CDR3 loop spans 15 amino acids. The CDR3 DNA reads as TGTGCCAGCAGCAATCGACAGGGGGCTAATGAAAAACTGTTTTTT. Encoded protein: CASSNRQGANEKLFF.

Here the CDR3 reads CASSDGRLWPNTGELFF. The CDR3 coding sequence is TGTGCCAGCAGTGATGGGCGGCTATGGCCTAACACCGGGGAGCTGTTTTTT. The chain carries TRBV6-1 and TRBJ2-2, with D uncertain. Per germline, CDR1 MNHNS and CDR2 SASEGT. The CDR3 covers 17 residues. Trimming removed 3 bases at V and 2 bases at J, with 16 bases between.

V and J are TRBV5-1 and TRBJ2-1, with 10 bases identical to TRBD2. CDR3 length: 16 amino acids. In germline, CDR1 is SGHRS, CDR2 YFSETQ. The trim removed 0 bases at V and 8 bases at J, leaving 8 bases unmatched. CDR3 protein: CASSLAASGSSHEQFF. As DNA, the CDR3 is TGCGCCAGCAGCTTGGCCGCTAGCGGGAGTTCCCATGAGCAGTTCTTC.

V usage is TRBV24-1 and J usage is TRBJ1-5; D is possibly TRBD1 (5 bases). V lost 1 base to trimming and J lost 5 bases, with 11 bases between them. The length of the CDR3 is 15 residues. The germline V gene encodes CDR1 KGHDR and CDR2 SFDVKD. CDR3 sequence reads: CATSDFIRGYQPQHF. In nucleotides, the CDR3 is TGTGCCACCAGTGATTTTATAAGGGGTTATCAGCCCCAGCATTTT.

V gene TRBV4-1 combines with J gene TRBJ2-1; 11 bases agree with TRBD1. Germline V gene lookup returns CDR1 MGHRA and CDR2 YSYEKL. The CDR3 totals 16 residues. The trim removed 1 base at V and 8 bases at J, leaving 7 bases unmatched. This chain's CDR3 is CASSQAWTGGVDEQFF. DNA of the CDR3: TGCGCCAGCAGCCAAGCTTGGACAGGGGGCGTCGATGAGCAGTTCTTC.

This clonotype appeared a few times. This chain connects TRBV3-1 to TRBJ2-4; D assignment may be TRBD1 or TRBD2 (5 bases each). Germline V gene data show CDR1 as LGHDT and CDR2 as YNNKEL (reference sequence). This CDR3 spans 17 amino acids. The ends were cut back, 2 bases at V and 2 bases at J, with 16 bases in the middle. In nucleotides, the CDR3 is TGTGCCAGCAGCCAACAAGGGACCCACACAACCAAAAACATTCAGTACTTC. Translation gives CASSQQGTHTTKNIQYF.

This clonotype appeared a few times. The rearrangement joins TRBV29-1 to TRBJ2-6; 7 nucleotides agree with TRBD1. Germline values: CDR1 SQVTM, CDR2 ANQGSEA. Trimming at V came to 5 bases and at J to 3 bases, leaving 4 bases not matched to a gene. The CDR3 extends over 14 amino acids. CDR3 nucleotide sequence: TGCAGCGTTAAGACAGGGAATGGGGCCAACGTCCTGACTTTC. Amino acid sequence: CSVKTGNGANVLTF.

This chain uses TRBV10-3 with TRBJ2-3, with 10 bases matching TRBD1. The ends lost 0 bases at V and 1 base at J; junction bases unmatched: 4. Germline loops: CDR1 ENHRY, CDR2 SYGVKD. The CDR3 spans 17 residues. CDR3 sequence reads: CAISESVGTGGTDTQYF. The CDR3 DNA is TGTGCCATCAGTGAGTCAGTAGGGACAGGGGGCACAGATACGCAGTATTTT.

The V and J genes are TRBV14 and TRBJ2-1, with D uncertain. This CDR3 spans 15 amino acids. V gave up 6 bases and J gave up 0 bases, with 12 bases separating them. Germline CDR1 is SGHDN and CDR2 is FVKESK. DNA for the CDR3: TGTGCCAGCAGGCCACACCTAACCTCCTACAATGAGCAGTTCTTC. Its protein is CASRPHLTSYNEQFF. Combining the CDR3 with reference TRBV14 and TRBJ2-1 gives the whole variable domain EAGVTQFPSHSVIEKGQTVTLRCDPISGHDNLYWYRRVMGKEIKFLLHFVKESKQDESGMPNNRFLAERTGGTYSTLKVQPAELEDSGVYFCASRPHLTSYNEQFFGPGTRLTVL.

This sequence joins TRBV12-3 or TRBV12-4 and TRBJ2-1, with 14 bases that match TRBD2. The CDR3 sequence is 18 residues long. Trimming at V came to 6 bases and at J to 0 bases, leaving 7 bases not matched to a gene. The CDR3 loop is CASRPRLAGGSSYNEQFF. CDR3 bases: TGTGCCAGCAGGCCCAGACTAGCGGGAGGGAGCTCCTACAATGAGCAGTTCTTC.

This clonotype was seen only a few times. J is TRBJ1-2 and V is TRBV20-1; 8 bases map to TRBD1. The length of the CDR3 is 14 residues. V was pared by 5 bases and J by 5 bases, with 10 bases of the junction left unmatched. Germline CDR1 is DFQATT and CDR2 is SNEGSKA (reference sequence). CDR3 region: CSAGTGLGWYGYTF. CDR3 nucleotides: TGCAGTGCTGGGACAGGCTTGGGGTGGTATGGCTACACCTTC.

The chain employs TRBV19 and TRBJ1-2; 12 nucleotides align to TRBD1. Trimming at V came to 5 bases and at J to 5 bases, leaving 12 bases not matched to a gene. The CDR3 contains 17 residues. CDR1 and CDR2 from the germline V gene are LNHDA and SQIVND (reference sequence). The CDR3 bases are TGTGCCAGTAGTGTTCCGGGACAGGGGGCTCGGTCGTATGGCTACACCTTC. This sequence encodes CASSVPGQGARSYGYTF.

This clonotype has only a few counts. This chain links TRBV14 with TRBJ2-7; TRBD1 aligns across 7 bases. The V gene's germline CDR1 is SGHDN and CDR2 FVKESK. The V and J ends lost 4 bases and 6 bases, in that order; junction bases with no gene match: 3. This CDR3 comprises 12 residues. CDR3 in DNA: TGTGCCAGCAGCCGACAGGGTACCGAGCAGTACTTC. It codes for CASSRQGTEQYF. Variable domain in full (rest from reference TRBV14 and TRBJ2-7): EAGVTQFPSHSVIEKGQTVTLRCDPISGHDNLYWYRRVMGKEIKFLLHFVKESKQDESGMPNNRFLAERTGGTYSTLKVQPAELEDSGVYFCASSRQGTEQYFGPGTRLTVT.

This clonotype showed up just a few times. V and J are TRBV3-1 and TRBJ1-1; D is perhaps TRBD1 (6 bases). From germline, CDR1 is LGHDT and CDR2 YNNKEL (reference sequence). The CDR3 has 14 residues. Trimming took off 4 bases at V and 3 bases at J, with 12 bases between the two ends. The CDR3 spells CASSPRDTYTEAFF. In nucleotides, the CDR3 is TGTGCCAGCAGCCCGCGGGACACCTACACTGAAGCTTTCTTT. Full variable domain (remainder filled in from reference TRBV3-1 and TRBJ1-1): DTAVSQTPKYLVTQMGNDKSIKCEQNLGHDTMYWYKQDSKKFLKIMFSYNNKELIINETVPNRFSPKSPDKAHLNLHINSLELGDSAVYFCASSPRDTYTEAFFGQGTRLTVV.

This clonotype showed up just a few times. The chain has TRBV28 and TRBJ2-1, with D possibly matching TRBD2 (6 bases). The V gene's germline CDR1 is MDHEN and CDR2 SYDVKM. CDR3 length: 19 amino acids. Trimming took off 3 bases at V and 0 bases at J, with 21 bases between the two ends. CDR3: CASSFHGSGLSVSYNEQFF. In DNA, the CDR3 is TGTGCCAGCAGTTTCCATGGTAGCGGCCTATCTGTCTCCTACAATGAGCAGTTCTTC.

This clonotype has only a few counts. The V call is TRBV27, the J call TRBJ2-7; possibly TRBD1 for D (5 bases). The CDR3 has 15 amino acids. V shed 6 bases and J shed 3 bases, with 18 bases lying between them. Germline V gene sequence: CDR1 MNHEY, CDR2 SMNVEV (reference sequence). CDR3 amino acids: CASSPGQGRRYEQYF. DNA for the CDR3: TGTGCCAGCAGCCCCGGTCAGGGCCGCCGCTACGAGCAGTACTTC.

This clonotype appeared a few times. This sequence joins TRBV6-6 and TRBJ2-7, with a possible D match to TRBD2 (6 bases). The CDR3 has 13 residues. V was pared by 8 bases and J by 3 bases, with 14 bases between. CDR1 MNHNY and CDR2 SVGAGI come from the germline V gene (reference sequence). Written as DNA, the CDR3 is TGTGCCAGCGCACCGGGACTTGTCTACGAGCAGTACTTC. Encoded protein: CASAPGLVYEQYF.

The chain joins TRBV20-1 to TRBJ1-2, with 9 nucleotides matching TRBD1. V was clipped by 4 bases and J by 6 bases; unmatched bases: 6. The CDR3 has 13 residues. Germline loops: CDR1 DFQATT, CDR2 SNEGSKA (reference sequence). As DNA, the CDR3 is TGCAGTGCTAATCACAGGGGGCTGGATGGCTACACCTTC. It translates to CSANHRGLDGYTF.

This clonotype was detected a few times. This CDR3 is CAAVAGVSYNEQFF. Written as DNA, the CDR3 is TGTGCCGCAGTAGCGGGGGTCTCCTACAATGAGCAGTTCTTC. V usage is TRBV30 and J usage is TRBJ2-1; 9 bases fit TRBD2. V shed 8 bases and J 0 bases; nucleotides not matched to a gene: 5. This CDR3 has 14 amino acids. Germline lookup yields CDR1 GTSNPN and CDR2 SVGIG (reference sequence).